Below are 12 T cell receptor beta chains sequenced from a single sample in a study of blood T cell repertoires in COVID-19 (dated by TCRdb to between 2020 and 2021). The method behind the library was the immunoSEQ multiplex PCR assay. TCRdb limited this immuneACCESS table to in-frame rearrangements with V and J called. A share of clones is missing; checked studies link under half to unresolved V genes, and the rest is unexplained. Recorded for this sample are about 92,000 clones; around three quarters of them occurred a single time. Under 13% of the sample is in the top ten clones. The sequencing sample was made of peripheral blood. These receptors were obtained from a woman in her 70s with acute or convalescent COVID-19.

This clone appeared a few times. The chain joins TRBV27 to TRBJ2-7; TRBD1 matches 7 bases. Trimming removed 2 bases from V and 3 bases from J; junction bases left unmatched: 13. Germline CDR1 is MNHEY and CDR2 is SMNVEV (reference sequence). The CDR3 sequence is 17 residues long. The CDR3 nucleotides read TGTGCCAGCAGTTTAAAGATACCAGGACAGGAGTTCTACGAGCAGTACTTC. This sequence encodes CASSLKIPGQEFYEQYF.

The chain uses TRBV27 and TRBJ2-2; 7 bases line up with TRBD1. The V gene end was trimmed by 4 bases and the J gene end by 4 bases; junction bases not matched to a gene: 3. The germline CDR1 and CDR2 sequences are MNHEY and SMNVEV (reference sequence). The CDR3 is 14 amino acids. CDR3 coding DNA: TGTGCCAGCAGTTACCGGACAGGCACCGGGGAGCTGTTTTTT. Protein: CASSYRTGTGELFF.

The V call is TRBV6-6, the J call TRBJ2-7; the match to TRBD2 covers 11 bases. CDR1 is MNHNY and CDR2 is SVGAGI in the germline V gene (reference sequence). Trimming removed 6 bases from V and 4 bases from J; junction bases left unmatched: 5. The CDR3 loop spans 14 amino acids. CDR3 sequence reads: CASRTTSGAYEQYF. As DNA, the CDR3 is TGTGCCAGCAGAACGACTAGCGGGGCTTACGAGCAGTACTTC.

The rearrangement links TRBV12-3 or TRBV12-4 to TRBJ1-6, with D uncertain. CDR3 length: 13 amino acids. V dropped 3 bases and J dropped 10 bases, with 10 bases sitting between them. CDR3 sequence (DNA): TGTGCCAGCAGTTTGGAGGTCCGGTCACCCCTCCACTTT. It is translated as CASSLEVRSPLHF.

About this clone itself: At one of its ends the junction is not consistent with the germline gene, which may arise from a read error. The chain joins TRBV5-1 to TRBJ2-7; 10 bases map to TRBD1. Germline V gene lookup returns CDR1 SGHRS and CDR2 YFSETQ. The CDR3 has 15 residues. The CDR3 bases are TGCGCCAGCAGCCTGGGGACAGGGGTCTCCCACGAGCAGTACTTC. It encodes CASSLGTGVSHEQYF.

This chain joins TRBV2 and TRBJ1-6; 7 bases line up with TRBD1. The CDR3 is 14 amino acids. CDR1 is SNHLY and CDR2 is FYNNEI in the germline V gene. The J segment lost 3 bases and the V segment lost 9 bases, leaving 5 bases of the junction unmatched. CDR3 nucleotide sequence: TGTGCCAGGGGGGGACAGAACTATAATTCACCCCTCCACTTT. Its protein is CARGGQNYNSPLHF.

V gene TRBV9 combines with J gene TRBJ2-7; 11 positions match TRBD1. The CDR3 spans 16 residues. Germline V lookup: CDR1 SGDLS, CDR2 YYNGEE. V was clipped by 5 bases and J by 5 bases; unmatched bases: 12. DNA of the CDR3: TGTGCCAGCAGGATCGCCTCCGGGACAGGGGGGGACGAGCAGTACTTC. This gives the protein CASRIASGTGGDEQYF. Full variable domain (rest looked up from reference TRBV9 and TRBJ2-7): DSGVTQTPKHLITATGQRVTLRCSPRSGDLSVYWYQQSLDQGLQFLIQYYNGEERAKGNILERFSAQQFPDLHSELNLSSLELGDSALYFCASRIASGTGGDEQYFGPGTRLTVT.

The gene calls are TRBV29-1 and TRBJ2-7; 10 nucleotides match TRBD2. Germline loops: CDR1 SQVTM, CDR2 ANQGSEA. Trimming at V came to 3 bases and at J to 5 bases, leaving 7 bases not matched to a gene. The CDR3 spans 14 residues. The CDR3 bases are TGCAGCGTTGACACTAGCGGGGCTCTGCACGAGCAGTACTTC. Its translation: CSVDTSGALHEQYF.

The V gene is TRBV6-5, the J gene TRBJ2-4; 9 bases are a match to TRBD1. Germline loops: CDR1 MNHEY, CDR2 SVGAGI. CDR3 size: 13 residues. The junction had 5 bases not matched to a gene; V was cut back by 6 bases and J by 8 bases. CDR3: CASRKDRGDIQYF. CDR3 coding DNA: TGTGCCAGCAGAAAGGACAGGGGAGACATTCAGTACTTC.

The chain combines TRBV18 with TRBJ2-3, with 12 bases aligning to TRBD2. V lost 3 bases to trimming and J lost 2 bases; unmatched junction nucleotides: 3. The CDR3 has 16 residues. Germline CDR1 KGHSH, CDR2 LQKENI. This CDR3 is CASSPLAGGTTDTQYF. CDR3 in DNA: TGTGCCAGCTCACCCCTAGCGGGAGGGACCACAGATACGCAGTATTTT. The full variable domain, rest sourced from reference TRBV18 and TRBJ2-3, is NAGVMQNPRHLVRRRGQEARLRCSPMKGHSHVYWYRQLPEEGLKFMVYLQKENIIDESGMPKERFSAEFPKEGPSILRIQQVVRGDSAAYFCASSPLAGGTTDTQYFGPGTRLTVL.

The rearrangement uses TRBV5-4 and TRBJ1-1; D is uncertain. CDR1 and CDR2 from the germline V gene are SGHNT and YYREEE (reference sequence). The CDR3 runs to 15 residues. Trimming cost V 4 bases and J 0 bases, with 13 bases left between them. CDR3 nucleotide sequence: TGTGCCAGCAGCGTGGATGGACTGATGAACACTGAAGCTTTCTTT. It codes for CASSVDGLMNTEAFF.

To note about this clone: Other DNA sequences within the sample encode an identical CDR3. The chain carries TRBV6-5 and TRBJ2-1; tentatively, D is TRBD2 (6 bases). The germline V and J ends were trimmed by 2 bases and 0 bases, with 8 bases remaining between them. Germline CDR1 and CDR2: MNHEY and SVGAGI. The CDR3 is 15 amino acids. The CDR3 DNA reads TGTGCCAGCAGTTACCTCGGGAGCTCCTACAATGAGCAGTTCTTC. Translating gives CASSYLGSSYNEQFF.